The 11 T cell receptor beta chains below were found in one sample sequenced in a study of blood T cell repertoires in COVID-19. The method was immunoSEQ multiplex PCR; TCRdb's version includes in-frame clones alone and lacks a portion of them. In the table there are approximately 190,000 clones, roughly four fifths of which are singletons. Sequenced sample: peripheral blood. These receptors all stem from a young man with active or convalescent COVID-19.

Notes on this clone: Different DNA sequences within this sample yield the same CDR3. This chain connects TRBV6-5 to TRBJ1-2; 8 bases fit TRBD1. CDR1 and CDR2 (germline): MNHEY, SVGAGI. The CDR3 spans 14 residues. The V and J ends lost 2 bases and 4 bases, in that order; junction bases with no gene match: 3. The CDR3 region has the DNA TGTGCCAGCAGTTACGGAACAGGGGGCTATGGCTACACCTTC. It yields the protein CASSYGTGGYGYTF.

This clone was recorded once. This chain's CDR3 is CASSSTFLQPQHF. The CDR3 coding sequence is TGTGCCAGCAGCTCGACATTTCTCCAGCCCCAGCATTTT. The gene calls are TRBV7-8 and TRBJ1-5; D unclear. V lost 4 bases and J lost 7, with 11 bases in between. This CDR3 has 13 amino acids. Germline V gene data show CDR1 as SGHVS and CDR2 as FQNEAQ.

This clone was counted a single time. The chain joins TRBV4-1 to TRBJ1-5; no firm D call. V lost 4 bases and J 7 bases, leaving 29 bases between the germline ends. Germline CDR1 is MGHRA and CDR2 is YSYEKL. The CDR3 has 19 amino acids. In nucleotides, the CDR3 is TGCGCCAGCAGCCGGCTCGCGGAGCCCCCGGGTTTTAAGAGGCAGCCCCAGCATTTT. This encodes CASSRLAEPPGFKRQPQHF.

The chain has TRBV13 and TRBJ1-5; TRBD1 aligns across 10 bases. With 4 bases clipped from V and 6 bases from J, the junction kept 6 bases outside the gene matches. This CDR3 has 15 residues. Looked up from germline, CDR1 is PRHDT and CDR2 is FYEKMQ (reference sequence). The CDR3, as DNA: TGTGCCAGCAGCTCCCGGGACAGGGGAGTTCAGCCCCAGCATTTT. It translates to CASSSRDRGVQPQHF.

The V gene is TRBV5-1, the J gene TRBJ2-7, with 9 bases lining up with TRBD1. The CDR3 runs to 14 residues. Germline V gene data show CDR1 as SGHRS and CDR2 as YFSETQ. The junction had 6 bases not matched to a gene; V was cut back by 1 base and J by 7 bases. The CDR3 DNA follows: TGCGCCAGCAGCTTGACAGGGGGCCCCTCGGAGCAGTACTTC. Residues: CASSLTGGPSEQYF.

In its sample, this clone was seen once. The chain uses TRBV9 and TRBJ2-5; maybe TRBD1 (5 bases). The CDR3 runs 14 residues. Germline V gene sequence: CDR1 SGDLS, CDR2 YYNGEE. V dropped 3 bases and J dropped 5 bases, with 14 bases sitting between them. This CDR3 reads CASSDPIGAETQYF. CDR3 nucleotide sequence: TGTGCCAGCAGCGACCCTATAGGGGCTGAGACCCAGTACTTC.

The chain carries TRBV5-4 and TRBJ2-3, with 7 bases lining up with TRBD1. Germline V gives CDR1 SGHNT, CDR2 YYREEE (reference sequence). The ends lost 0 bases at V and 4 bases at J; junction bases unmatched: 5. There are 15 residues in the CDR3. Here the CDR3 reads CASSLDRGSPDTQYF. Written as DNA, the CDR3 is TGTGCCAGCAGCTTGGACAGGGGTTCACCAGATACGCAGTATTTT.

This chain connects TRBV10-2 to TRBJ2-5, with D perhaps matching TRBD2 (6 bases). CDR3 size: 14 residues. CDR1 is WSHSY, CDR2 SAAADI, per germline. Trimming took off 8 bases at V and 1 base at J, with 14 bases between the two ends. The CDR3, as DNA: TGCGCCAGCTCCAAGCTAGCGAGCCAAGAGACCCAGTACTTC. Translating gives CASSKLASQETQYF.

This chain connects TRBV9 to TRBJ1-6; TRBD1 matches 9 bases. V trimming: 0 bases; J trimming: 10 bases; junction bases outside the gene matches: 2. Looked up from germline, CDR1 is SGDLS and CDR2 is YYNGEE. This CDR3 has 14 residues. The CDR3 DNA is TGTGCCAGCAGCGTAGAGACAGGGGGATCACCCCTCCACTTT. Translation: CASSVETGGSPLHF.

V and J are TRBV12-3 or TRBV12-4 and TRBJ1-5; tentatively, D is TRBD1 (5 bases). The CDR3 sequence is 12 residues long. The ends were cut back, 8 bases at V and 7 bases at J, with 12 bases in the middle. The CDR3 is CASGQGSQPQHF. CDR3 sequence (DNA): TGTGCCAGCGGGCAGGGATCACAGCCCCAGCATTTT.

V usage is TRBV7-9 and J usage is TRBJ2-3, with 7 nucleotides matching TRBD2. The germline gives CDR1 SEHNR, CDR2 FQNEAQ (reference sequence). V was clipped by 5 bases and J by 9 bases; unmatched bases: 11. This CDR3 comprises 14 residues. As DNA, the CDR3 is TGTGCCAGCAGCCCTGGGGGGGACCCTAGAACGCAGTATTTT. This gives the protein CASSPGGDPRTQYF.